The entry below describes one T cell receptor (beta chain). Germline V gene data show CDR1 as KGHSH and CDR2 as LQKENI. V was pared by 3 bases and J by 6 bases, with 8 bases of the junction left unmatched. The CDR3 has 16 residues. This sample stems from a study of shared clonotypes between healthy human individuals. All donors were Caucasian adults living in Nashville, Tennessee. Deep was the level at which the assay was run. Using immunoSEQ multiplex PCR, the repertoire was profiled, and TCRdb retains in-frame clones only, with some absent. The table shows some 1 million clones, with approximately 72% occurring only once.

This clonotype was obtained from a man aged 18 to 29 in good health. The gene calls are TRBV18 and TRBJ2-3; 11 bases fit TRBD1. Sequenced input: memory CD4+ T cells sorted from blood. Subset meaning: CD45RA-negative fraction. This chain's CDR3 is CASSPTGTGGRDTQYF. CDR3 coding DNA: TGTGCCAGCTCACCCACCGGGACAGGGGGACGTGATACGCAGTATTTT.